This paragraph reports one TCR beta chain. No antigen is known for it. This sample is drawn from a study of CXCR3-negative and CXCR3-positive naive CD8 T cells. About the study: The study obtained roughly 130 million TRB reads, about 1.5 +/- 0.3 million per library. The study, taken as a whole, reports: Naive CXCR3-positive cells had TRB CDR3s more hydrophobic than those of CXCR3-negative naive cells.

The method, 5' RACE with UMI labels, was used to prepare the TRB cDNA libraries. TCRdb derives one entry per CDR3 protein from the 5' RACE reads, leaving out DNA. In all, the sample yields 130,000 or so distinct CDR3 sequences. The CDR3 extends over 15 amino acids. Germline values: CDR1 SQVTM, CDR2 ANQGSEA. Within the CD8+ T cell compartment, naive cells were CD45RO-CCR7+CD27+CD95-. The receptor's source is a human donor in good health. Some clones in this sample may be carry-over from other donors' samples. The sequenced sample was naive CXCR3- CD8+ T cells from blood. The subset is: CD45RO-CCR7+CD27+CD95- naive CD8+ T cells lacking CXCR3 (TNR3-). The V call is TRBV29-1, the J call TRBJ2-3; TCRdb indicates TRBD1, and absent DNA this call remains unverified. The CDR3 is CSVDEGGQVTDTQYF.